This TCR beta chain was sequenced during a study of blood T cell repertoires in COVID-19. TCRdb's table, derived via immunoSEQ multiplex PCR, lists solely in-frame clones and lacks some. In the table there are under 250,000 clones, roughly 86% of which are singletons. Trimming took off 4 bases at V and 2 bases at J, with 9 bases between the two ends. This CDR3 spans 13 amino acids. The germline V gene has CDR1 LGHDT and CDR2 YNNKEL (reference sequence). The receptor was isolated from a woman aged 30 to 39 with acute COVID-19. The rearrangement joins TRBV3-1 (or the pseudogene TRBV3-2) to TRBJ2-7; no clear D gene. Source material: PBMCs or T cells enriched from blood (not recorded which). This CDR3 reads CASSPPGPYEQYF. CDR3 in DNA: TGTGCCAGCAGCCCCCCGGGTCCCTACGAGCAGTACTTC.